A single T cell receptor beta chain is shown here with its context. This clonotype came up a few times. Its cognate antigen has yet to be identified. No much larger clone is present one base from it, and per-base qualities are unavailable. Cut back by 4 bases and 0 bases, the V and J ends lie 10 bases apart. CDR3 length: 16 amino acids, cysteine to phenylalanine. The only DNA kept is the CDR3, 48 bases in frame from the first base. The germline V gene encodes CDR1 LGHNA and CDR2 YSLEER. This entry is derived from a study of T cells after yellow fever vaccination (dated by TCRdb to the late 2010s). With regard to the full study: The SMART-Seq v4 Ultra Low Input RNA kit was used to prepare libraries from fractions with low cell numbers. To track T-cell clones before and after primary and booster YFV17D yellow fever vaccination, bulk TCR alpha and beta repertoires were sequenced longitudinally. The cohort comprised two healthy male donors, one aged 18 to 29 and one aged 30 to 39 years. Blood samples were taken at several timepoints before and after primary and secondary immunization, and bulk PBMC replicates and cell subsets were isolated.

In light of the paper, this sample's treatment or condition label describes: live attenuated yellow fever vaccine strain. A standard Ficoll-Paque protocol was used to isolate PBMCs from peripheral blood. CD4 and CD8 T-cell fractions were isolated with Dynabeads CD4 and CD8 positive selection kits. TriZol was used to extract RNA from bulk PBMCs, from CD4 and CD8 fractions, and from dextramer-positive and dextramer-negative fractions. Synthesis of TCR cDNA relied on 5'RACE template switching, a step that introduced a universal primer site along with unique molecular identifiers. Priming for cDNA synthesis came from both the TCR alpha and TCR beta constant segments. Two PCR steps were used to amplify libraries, with sample barcodes and sequencing adapters being added in the second step. Sequencing of the libraries was done on either Illumina HiSeq 2500 (2x100 bp) or NovaSeq (2x150 bp). As for the authors' bioinformatics: Demultiplexing of reads and collapsing into UMI consensus sequences were performed with MIGEC, and V(D)J alignment was carried out with MiXCR. Vaccine-responding clonotypes were identified with edgeR using replicate PBMC samples, with FDR below 0.01 and a log2 fold change above 5 up to day 15 being required. Each bulk clonotype received a CD4 or CD8 identity based on whether the sequenced CD4 or CD8 repertoire contained that clonotype at higher abundance. TCRdb reprocessing: public reads trimmed at Q25 with fastp, clones called with MiXCR, in-frame beta chains kept. Rows merge per CDR3 protein into single entries with the most common DNA and genes. TCRdb, not the authors, supplied the V and J calls. Here the sample has about 150,000 distinct CDR3 sequences; about 6.9% occur a single time. Approximately 0.61% of the sample comes from the top ten.

General study outcomes and caveats: The secondary T-cell response was weaker than the primary response but faster, peaking on day 5 instead of day 15. Because only two donors were included in the study, the extent to which the findings can be generalized is limited. A small fraction of clonotypes appeared in both the CD4 and CD8 compartments, likely as a result of convergent recombination. Computational filtering was needed because FACS-sorted repertoires could contain abundant contaminating clonotypes from the bulk population. Most clones expanded after primary vaccination (almost 97% of CD4 and roughly 91% of CD8) were re-detected after the booster, suggesting that broad memory maintenance occurred.

The clonotype originates from a young man who received the YFV17D yellow fever vaccine. The chain is assembled from TRBV4-3 and TRBJ2-6; the D gene is not confidently resolved. The sample here was CD4+ T cells sorted from PBMCs, taken 10 days after the yellow fever booster vaccination. The DNA sequence reads TGCGCCAGCAGCCGGGCCGGAGCCTCTGGGGCCAACGTCCTGACTTTC. This codes for CASSRAGASGANVLTF.